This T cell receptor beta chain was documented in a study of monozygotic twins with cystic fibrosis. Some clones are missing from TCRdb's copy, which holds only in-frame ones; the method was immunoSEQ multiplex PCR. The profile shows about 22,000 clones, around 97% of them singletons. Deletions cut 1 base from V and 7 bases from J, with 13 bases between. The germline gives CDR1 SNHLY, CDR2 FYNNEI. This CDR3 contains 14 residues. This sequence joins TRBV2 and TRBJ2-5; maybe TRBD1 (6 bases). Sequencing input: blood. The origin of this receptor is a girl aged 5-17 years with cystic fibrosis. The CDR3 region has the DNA TGTGCCAGCAGTGAAGGGGCAAGCAGGGGGACCCAGTACTTC. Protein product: CASSEGASRGTQYF.